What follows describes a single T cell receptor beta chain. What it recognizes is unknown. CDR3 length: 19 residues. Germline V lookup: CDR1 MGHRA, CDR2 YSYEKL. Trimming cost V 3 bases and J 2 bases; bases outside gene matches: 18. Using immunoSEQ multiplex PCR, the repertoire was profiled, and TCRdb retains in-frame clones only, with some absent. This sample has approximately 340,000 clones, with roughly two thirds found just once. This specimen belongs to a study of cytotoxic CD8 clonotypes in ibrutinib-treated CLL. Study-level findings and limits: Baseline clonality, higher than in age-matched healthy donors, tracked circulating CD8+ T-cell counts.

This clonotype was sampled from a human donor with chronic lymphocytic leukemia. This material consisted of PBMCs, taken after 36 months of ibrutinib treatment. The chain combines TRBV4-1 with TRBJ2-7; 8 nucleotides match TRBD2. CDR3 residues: CASSQKDMHHSGDTYEQYF. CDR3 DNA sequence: TGCGCCAGCAGCCAGAAAGATATGCACCATAGCGGGGATACCTACGAGCAGTACTTC.